Listed below are T cell receptor beta chains from one sample, sequenced in a study of blood T cell repertoires in COVID-19. TCRdb keeps only in-frame clones here, not all; method: immunoSEQ multiplex PCR. The table records 250,000 to 400,000 clones, roughly nine tenths of them present only once. The sample was PBMCs or T cells enriched from blood (not recorded which). All receptors derive from a man aged 60 to 69 who had recovered from COVID-19. Each CDR3 is given with its conserved first and last residue. A D gene is named only where the DNA matches it firmly. Size is stated for part of the rows, as once, few or many counts, or as a class when the clone is expanded.

clone size: .; J gene: TRBJ2-1; CDR3 length: 14; V gene: TRBV11-1; D gene: .; CDR3 protein: CASSLDENNNEQFF; CDR3 DNA: TGTGCCAGCAGCTTAGATGAGAATAACAATGAGCAGTTCTTC
clone size: .; J gene: TRBJ2-7; CDR3 length: 15; V gene: TRBV7-8; D gene: TRBD1; CDR3 protein: CASSLVTGGVYEQYF; CDR3 DNA: TGTGCCAGCAGCTTAGTGACAGGGGGCGTCTACGAGCAGTACTTC
clone size: .; J gene: TRBJ2-3; CDR3 length: 14; V gene: TRBV5-1; D gene: .; CDR3 protein: CASSVSSSTDTQYF; CDR3 DNA: TGCGCCAGCAGCGTATCTAGCAGCACAGATACGCAGTATTTT
clone size: .; J gene: TRBJ1-5; CDR3 length: 13; V gene: TRBV28; D gene: .; CDR3 protein: CASSSPWEQPQHF; CDR3 DNA: TGTGCCAGCAGTTCCCCCTGGGAGCAGCCCCAGCATTTT
clone size: .; J gene: TRBJ2-7; CDR3 length: 12; V gene: TRBV28; D gene: TRBD1; CDR3 protein: CAIRDRTYEQYF; CDR3 DNA: TGTGCCATCCGGGACAGAACCTACGAGCAGTACTTC
clone size: .; J gene: TRBJ2-3; CDR3 length: 13; V gene: TRBV18; D gene: .; CDR3 protein: CASSQTTGDTQYF; CDR3 DNA: TGTGCCAGCTCTCAGACCACAGGGGATACGCAGTATTTT
clone size: .; J gene: TRBJ1-3; CDR3 length: 15; V gene: TRBV28; D gene: .; CDR3 protein: CASRPTGNGGNTIYF; CDR3 DNA: TGTGCCAGCAGACCAACAGGGAATGGGGGAAACACCATATATTTT
clone size: .; J gene: TRBJ2-2; CDR3 length: 15; V gene: TRBV6-1; D gene: .; CDR3 protein: CASSDAYLHGGELFF; CDR3 DNA: TGTGCCAGCAGTGATGCATACTTGCACGGCGGGGAGCTGTTTTTT
clone size: .; J gene: TRBJ1-1; CDR3 length: 14; V gene: TRBV6-5; D gene: .; CDR3 protein: CASSYQGWGTEAFF; CDR3 DNA: TGTGCCAGCAGTTACCAGGGATGGGGAACTGAAGCTTTCTTT
clone size: .; J gene: TRBJ2-3; CDR3 length: 15; V gene: TRBV9; D gene: .; CDR3 protein: CASSVGTVNTDTQYF; CDR3 DNA: TGTGCCAGCAGCGTAGGTACAGTCAACACAGATACGCAGTATTTT
clone size: .; J gene: TRBJ2-1; CDR3 length: 15; V gene: TRBV18; D gene: .; CDR3 protein: CASSRSGFSYNEQFF; CDR3 DNA: TGTGCCAGCTCACGGTCAGGGTTCTCCTACAATGAGCAGTTCTTC
clone size: .; J gene: TRBJ1-1; CDR3 length: 14; V gene: TRBV2; D gene: .; CDR3 protein: CASSERGSNTEAFF; CDR3 DNA: TGTGCCAGCAGTGAAAGGGGCAGCAACACTGAAGCTTTCTTT
clone size: .; J gene: TRBJ1-4; CDR3 length: 13; V gene: TRBV5-6; D gene: .; CDR3 protein: CASSPARGEKLFF; CDR3 DNA: TGTGCCAGCAGCCCCGCGAGGGGGGAAAAACTGTTTTTT
clone size: .; J gene: TRBJ2-3; CDR3 length: 15; V gene: TRBV15; D gene: .; CDR3 protein: CATSRGGSETDTQYF; CDR3 DNA: TGTGCCACCAGCAGAGGCGGTAGCGAGACAGATACGCAGTATTTT
clone size: .; J gene: TRBJ2-2; CDR3 length: 15; V gene: TRBV6-5; D gene: .; CDR3 protein: CASSYWEENTGELFF; CDR3 DNA: TGTGCCAGCAGTTACTGGGAGGAGAACACCGGGGAGCTGTTTTTT
clone size: few; J gene: TRBJ2-1; CDR3 length: 13; V gene: TRBV13; D gene: .; CDR3 protein: CASLRRADNEQFF; CDR3 DNA: TGTGCCAGCCTTCGGAGGGCCGATAATGAGCAGTTCTTC
clone size: .; J gene: TRBJ2-5; CDR3 length: 14; V gene: TRBV19; D gene: .; CDR3 protein: CASSPGRAQETQYF; CDR3 DNA: TGTGCCAGTAGTCCGGGCAGGGCACAAGAGACCCAGTACTTC
clone size: few; J gene: TRBJ2-1; CDR3 length: 15; V gene: TRBV7-3; D gene: .; CDR3 protein: CASSLGTPSYNEQFF; CDR3 DNA: TGTGCCAGCAGCCTCGGGACTCCTTCCTACAATGAGCAGTTCTTC
clone size: .; J gene: TRBJ2-3; CDR3 length: 14; V gene: TRBV6-5; D gene: .; CDR3 protein: CASSRAGRTDTQYF; CDR3 DNA: TGTGCCAGCAGCCGAGCGGGTCGCACAGATACGCAGTATTTT
clone size: .; J gene: TRBJ2-1; CDR3 length: 16; V gene: TRBV7-9; D gene: TRBD2; CDR3 protein: CASSLLTSVTYNEQFF; CDR3 DNA: TGTGCCAGCAGCTTATTGACTAGCGTAACCTACAATGAGCAGTTCTTC
clone size: .; J gene: TRBJ2-3; CDR3 length: 15; V gene: TRBV2; D gene: .; CDR3 protein: CASELRGSGTDTQYF; CDR3 DNA: TGTGCCAGCGAGCTCAGGGGCTCGGGCACAGATACGCAGTATTTT
clone size: .; J gene: TRBJ2-7; CDR3 length: 12; V gene: TRBV4-1; D gene: .; CDR3 protein: CASSPPAYEQYF; CDR3 DNA: TGCGCCAGCAGCCCGCCGGCCTACGAGCAGTACTTC
clone size: .; J gene: TRBJ1-4; CDR3 length: 15; V gene: TRBV4-1; D gene: .; CDR3 protein: CASSQVRTGNEKLFF; CDR3 DNA: TGCGCCAGCAGCCAAGTGCGGACGGGGAATGAAAAACTGTTTTTT
clone size: .; J gene: TRBJ2-1; CDR3 length: 16; V gene: TRBV10-2; D gene: .; CDR3 protein: CASPSSSETVYNEQFF; CDR3 DNA: TGCGCCAGCCCTTCCTCCTCCGAAACGGTCTACAATGAGCAGTTCTTC
clone size: .; J gene: TRBJ2-3; CDR3 length: 15; V gene: TRBV3-1/TRBV3-2; D gene: .; CDR3 protein: CASSLQTAPTDTQYF; CDR3 DNA: TGTGCCAGCAGCCTCCAAACAGCCCCCACAGATACGCAGTATTTT
clone size: .; J gene: TRBJ1-6; CDR3 length: 15; V gene: TRBV5-1; D gene: .; CDR3 protein: CASSLGLRSNSPLHF; CDR3 DNA: TGCGCCAGCAGCTTGGGGCTTCGGAGTAATTCACCCCTCCACTTT
clone size: .; J gene: TRBJ2-2; CDR3 length: 14; V gene: TRBV7-3; D gene: .; CDR3 protein: CASSLTQGTGELFF; CDR3 DNA: TGTGCCAGCAGCTTAACGCAGGGCACCGGGGAGCTGTTTTTT
clone size: .; J gene: TRBJ2-2; CDR3 length: 13; V gene: TRBV10-3; D gene: .; CDR3 protein: CAISALSTGELFF; CDR3 DNA: TGTGCCATCAGTGCCTTGTCCACCGGGGAGCTGTTTTTT
clone size: .; J gene: TRBJ2-3; CDR3 length: 17; V gene: TRBV19; D gene: TRBD2; CDR3 protein: CASSIGSGRASTDTQYF; CDR3 DNA: TGTGCCAGTAGTATAGGTAGCGGGCGTGCTAGCACAGATACGCAGTATTTT
clone size: once; J gene: TRBJ2-3; CDR3 length: 18; V gene: TRBV11-2; D gene: .; CDR3 protein: CASSPLPFKTRLTDTQYF; CDR3 DNA: TGTGCCAGCAGCCCTCTGCCTTTTAAGACCAGGCTCACAGATACGCAGTATTTT
clone size: .; J gene: TRBJ1-3; CDR3 length: 16; V gene: TRBV4-3; D gene: .; CDR3 protein: CASSQDLTAGPMAIYF; CDR3 DNA: TGCGCCAGCAGCCAAGATTTGACAGCAGGGCCAATGGCCATATATTTT
clone size: .; J gene: TRBJ2-1; CDR3 length: 14; V gene: TRBV9; D gene: TRBD2; CDR3 protein: CASSPWTSDPEQFF; CDR3 DNA: TGTGCCAGCAGCCCCTGGACTAGCGATCCTGAGCAGTTCTTC
clone size: .; J gene: TRBJ1-1; CDR3 length: 15; V gene: TRBV6-5; D gene: .; CDR3 protein: CASSYSGIMNTEAFF; CDR3 DNA: TGTGCCAGCAGTTATTCAGGGATCATGAACACTGAAGCTTTCTTT
clone size: .; J gene: TRBJ1-6; CDR3 length: 14; V gene: TRBV28; D gene: .; CDR3 protein: CASSSPGLNSPLHF; CDR3 DNA: TGTGCCAGCAGTTCCCCAGGGTTAAATTCACCCCTCCACTTT
clone size: .; J gene: TRBJ1-4; CDR3 length: 14; V gene: TRBV9; D gene: TRBD1; CDR3 protein: CASSVDRGAEKLFF; CDR3 DNA: TGTGCCAGCAGCGTGGACAGGGGCGCTGAAAAACTGTTTTTT
clone size: .; J gene: TRBJ2-7; CDR3 length: 14; V gene: TRBV7-9; D gene: TRBD1; CDR3 protein: CASSSPGQVSEQYF; CDR3 DNA: TGTGCCAGCAGCAGCCCCGGACAGGTCTCCGAGCAGTACTTC
clone size: .; J gene: TRBJ2-3; CDR3 length: 15; V gene: TRBV4-3; D gene: .; CDR3 protein: CASSQDPSSPDTQYF; CDR3 DNA: TGCGCCAGCAGCCAAGACCCTAGCAGCCCAGATACGCAGTATTTT
clone size: .; J gene: TRBJ2-7; CDR3 length: 18; V gene: TRBV7-2; D gene: TRBD1; CDR3 protein: CASSKFRDRGDLSYEQYF; CDR3 DNA: TGTGCCAGCAGCAAATTCCGGGACAGGGGGGATCTTTCCTACGAGCAGTACTTC
clone size: .; J gene: TRBJ2-7; CDR3 length: 13; V gene: TRBV19; D gene: .; CDR3 protein: CASRGELAYEQYF; CDR3 DNA: TGTGCCAGTAGAGGGGAATTGGCCTACGAGCAGTACTTC
clone size: .; J gene: TRBJ2-7; CDR3 length: 15; V gene: TRBV15; D gene: .; CDR3 protein: CATSRGKADIYEQYF; CDR3 DNA: TGTGCCACCAGCAGAGGGAAAGCCGACATCTACGAGCAGTACTTC
clone size: .; J gene: TRBJ1-5; CDR3 length: 13; V gene: TRBV29-1; D gene: TRBD1; CDR3 protein: CSVAGTGDQPQHF; CDR3 DNA: TGCAGCGTTGCTGGGACAGGGGATCAGCCCCAGCATTTT
clone size: .; J gene: TRBJ2-4; CDR3 length: 17; V gene: TRBV11-2; D gene: TRBD1; CDR3 protein: CASSLVYRGQAKNIQYF; CDR3 DNA: TGTGCCAGCAGCTTAGTCTACAGGGGGCAAGCCAAAAACATTCAGTACTTC
clone size: .; J gene: TRBJ2-2; CDR3 length: 14; V gene: TRBV5-1; D gene: TRBD1; CDR3 protein: CASSLEGQTGELFF; CDR3 DNA: TGCGCCAGCAGCTTGGAGGGACAGACCGGGGAGCTGTTTTTT
clone size: once; J gene: TRBJ1-2; CDR3 length: 15; V gene: TRBV5-1; D gene: .; CDR3 protein: CASSLIGGRDYGYTF; CDR3 DNA: TGCGCCAGCAGCTTGATCGGGGGGCGGGACTATGGCTACACCTTC
clone size: once; J gene: TRBJ2-1; CDR3 length: 16; V gene: TRBV10-3; D gene: TRBD1; CDR3 protein: CAISGRDRGGYNEQFF; CDR3 DNA: TGTGCCATCAGTGGTCGGGACAGGGGGGGATACAATGAGCAGTTCTTC
clone size: .; J gene: TRBJ2-2; CDR3 length: 12; V gene: TRBV12-3/TRBV12-4; D gene: .; CDR3 protein: CASSPRTGELFF; CDR3 DNA: TGTGCCAGCAGCCCCCGCACCGGGGAGCTGTTTTTT
clone size: .; J gene: TRBJ2-7; CDR3 length: 15; V gene: TRBV19; D gene: .; CDR3 protein: CASSPRRIGAYEQYF; CDR3 DNA: TGTGCCAGTAGTCCCCGTCGGATAGGAGCCTACGAGCAGTACTTC
clone size: .; J gene: TRBJ2-7; CDR3 length: 12; V gene: TRBV18; D gene: TRBD1; CDR3 protein: CASSRRDSEQYF; CDR3 DNA: TGTGCCAGCTCACGTCGGGACAGCGAGCAGTACTTC
clone size: .; J gene: TRBJ1-4; CDR3 length: 15; V gene: TRBV4-3; D gene: TRBD1; CDR3 protein: CASSREGGVGEKLFF; CDR3 DNA: TGCGCCAGCAGCCGAGAAGGGGGCGTCGGTGAAAAACTGTTTTTT
clone size: once; J gene: TRBJ2-1; CDR3 length: 12; V gene: TRBV19; D gene: .; CDR3 protein: CASRRGYNEQFF; CDR3 DNA: TGTGCCAGTAGAAGAGGGTACAATGAGCAGTTCTTC
clone size: .; J gene: TRBJ2-7; CDR3 length: 15; V gene: TRBV7-9; D gene: TRBD2; CDR3 protein: CASSSTSGSAYEQYF; CDR3 DNA: TGTGCCAGCAGCTCGACTAGCGGGAGTGCATACGAGCAGTACTTC
clone size: .; J gene: TRBJ1-1; CDR3 length: 13; V gene: TRBV18; D gene: .; CDR3 protein: CASSPGGDTEAFF; CDR3 DNA: TGTGCCAGCTCACCGGGGGGGGACACTGAAGCTTTCTTT
clone size: .; J gene: TRBJ2-1; CDR3 length: 17; V gene: TRBV30; D gene: TRBD2; CDR3 protein: CAWSLGLAGDIGDEQFF; CDR3 DNA: TGTGCCTGGAGTCTCGGACTAGCGGGAGATATTGGCGATGAGCAGTTCTTC
clone size: .; J gene: TRBJ2-7; CDR3 length: 13; V gene: TRBV29-1; D gene: TRBD1; CDR3 protein: CSVARQGTGEQYF; CDR3 DNA: TGCAGCGTTGCTAGACAGGGGACGGGCGAGCAGTACTTC
clone size: .; J gene: TRBJ2-7; CDR3 length: 15; V gene: TRBV27; D gene: TRBD2; CDR3 protein: CASRPKGGSSYEQYF; CDR3 DNA: TGTGCCAGCAGACCGAAGGGCGGGAGCTCCTACGAGCAGTACTTC
clone size: .; J gene: TRBJ1-1; CDR3 length: 15; V gene: TRBV5-1; D gene: .; CDR3 protein: CASSSSGGGNTEAFF; CDR3 DNA: TGCGCCAGCAGCAGTTCCGGGGGAGGAAACACTGAAGCTTTCTTT
clone size: .; J gene: TRBJ2-1; CDR3 length: 14; V gene: TRBV5-4; D gene: .; CDR3 protein: CASSYRDNNNEQFF; CDR3 DNA: TGTGCCAGCAGCTACCGGGACAACAACAATGAGCAGTTCTTC
clone size: .; J gene: TRBJ1-1; CDR3 length: 13; V gene: TRBV24-1; D gene: .; CDR3 protein: CATKKQGNTEAFF; CDR3 DNA: TGTGCCACCAAAAAACAGGGGAACACTGAAGCTTTCTTT